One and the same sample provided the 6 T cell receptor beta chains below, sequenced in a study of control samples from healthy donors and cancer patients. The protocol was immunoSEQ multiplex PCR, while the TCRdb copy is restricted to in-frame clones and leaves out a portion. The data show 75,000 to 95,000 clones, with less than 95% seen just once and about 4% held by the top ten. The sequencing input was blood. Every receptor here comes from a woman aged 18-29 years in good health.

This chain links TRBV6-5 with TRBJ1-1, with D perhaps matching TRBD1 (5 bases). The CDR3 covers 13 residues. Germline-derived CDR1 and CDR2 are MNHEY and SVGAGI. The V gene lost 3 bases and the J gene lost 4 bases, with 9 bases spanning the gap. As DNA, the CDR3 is TGTGCCAGCAGTTATGGGGGGACCACTGAAGCTTTCTTT. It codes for CASSYGGTTEAFF.

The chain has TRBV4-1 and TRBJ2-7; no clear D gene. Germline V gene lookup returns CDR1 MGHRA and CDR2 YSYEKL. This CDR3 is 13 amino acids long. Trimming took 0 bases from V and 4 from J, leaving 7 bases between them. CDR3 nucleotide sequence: TGCGCCAGCAGCCAAGATAATCATTACGAGCAGTACTTC. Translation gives CASSQDNHYEQYF.

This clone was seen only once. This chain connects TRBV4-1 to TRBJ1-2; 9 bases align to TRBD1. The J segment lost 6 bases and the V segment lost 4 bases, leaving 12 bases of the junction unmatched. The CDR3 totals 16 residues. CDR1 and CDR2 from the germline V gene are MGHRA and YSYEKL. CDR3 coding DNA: TGCGCCAGCAGCCTCAAGCGCACCGGACAGGGGAATGGCTACACCTTC. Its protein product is CASSLKRTGQGNGYTF.

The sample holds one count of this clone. CDR3 nucleotide sequence: TGTGCCAGCAGCGCTTACGTAGGAGCCCCTGAAGCTTTCTTT. Its translation is CASSAYVGAPEAFF. The gene calls are TRBV9 and TRBJ1-1; D remains unclear. The CDR3 runs 14 residues. V was trimmed by 3 bases and J by 6 bases, leaving 15 bases between them. The germline gives CDR1 SGDLS, CDR2 YYNGEE.

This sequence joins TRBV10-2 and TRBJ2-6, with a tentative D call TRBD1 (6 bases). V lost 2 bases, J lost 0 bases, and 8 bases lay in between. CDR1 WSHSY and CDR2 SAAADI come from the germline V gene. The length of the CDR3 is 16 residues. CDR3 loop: CASSEVGGSGANVLTF. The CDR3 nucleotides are TGCGCCAGCAGTGAGGTAGGGGGCTCTGGGGCCAACGTCCTGACTTTC.

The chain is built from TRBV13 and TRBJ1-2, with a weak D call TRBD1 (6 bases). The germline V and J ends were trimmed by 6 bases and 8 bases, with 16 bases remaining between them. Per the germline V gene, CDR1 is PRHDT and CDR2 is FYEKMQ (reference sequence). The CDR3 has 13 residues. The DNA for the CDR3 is TGTGCCAGCAGTCCTGACAGGATTTACGGCTACACCTTC. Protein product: CASSPDRIYGYTF. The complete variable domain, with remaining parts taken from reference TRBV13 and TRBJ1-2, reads AAGVIQSPRHLIKEKRETATLKCYPIPRHDTVYWYQQGPGQDPQFLISFYEKMQSDKGSIPDRFSAQQFSDYHSELNMSSLELGDSALYFCASSPDRIYGYTFGSGTRLTVV.